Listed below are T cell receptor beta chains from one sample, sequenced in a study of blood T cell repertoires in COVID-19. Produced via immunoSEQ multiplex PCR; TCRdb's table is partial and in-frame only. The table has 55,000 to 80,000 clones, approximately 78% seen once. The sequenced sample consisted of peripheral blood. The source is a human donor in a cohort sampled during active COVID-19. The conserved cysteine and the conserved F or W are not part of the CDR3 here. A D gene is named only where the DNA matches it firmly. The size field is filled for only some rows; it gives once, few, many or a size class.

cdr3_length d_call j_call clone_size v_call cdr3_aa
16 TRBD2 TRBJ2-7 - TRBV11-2 ASSSPAASGRARLEQY
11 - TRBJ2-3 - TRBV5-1 ASSPLSTDTQY
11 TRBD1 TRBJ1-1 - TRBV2 ATTGTGDPEAF
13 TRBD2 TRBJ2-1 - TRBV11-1 ASSSGLVDYNEQF
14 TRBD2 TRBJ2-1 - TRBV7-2 ASSLLAGYRGNEQF
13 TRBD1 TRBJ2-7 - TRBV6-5 ASRGTGLYSYEQY
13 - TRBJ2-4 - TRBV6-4 ASSDSSRGKNIQY
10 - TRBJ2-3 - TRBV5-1 ASSSSTDTQY
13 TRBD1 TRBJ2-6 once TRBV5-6 ASSSTGAGANVLT
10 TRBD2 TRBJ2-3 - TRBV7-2 ASSPSGDTQY